At least ten counts were recorded for the clone carrying this T cell receptor (beta chain). Its antigen is not known. This record belongs to a study of T cell repertoires in cytomegalovirus infection. About the research overall: Matching HLA type and CMV infection were both indicated by public TCR beta signatures. Broader study findings: Frequencies of public TCR beta families were cumulated, and this identified carriers of CMV plus the relevant HLA.

MiXCR was run by TCRdb on the reads, yielding one entry per CDR3 protein. The table lists more than 400,000 distinct CDR3 sequences, about 30% of them singletons, with less than 15% in the top ten. V lost 0 bases, J lost 5 bases, and 17 bases lay in between. Germline loops: CDR1 LNHNV, CDR2 YYDKDF (reference sequence). The CDR3 extends over 17 amino acids. Sequencing was done on a sample of PBMCs. The receptor was isolated from a human donor in good health (CMV status not recorded). Some clones in this sample may be carry-over from other donors' samples. V and J are TRBV15 and TRBJ2-1; D remains unclear. The chain's CDR3 is CATSREMPGIRNNEQFF. In DNA form, the CDR3 reads TGTGCCACCAGCAGAGAAATGCCAGGTATTAGGAACAATGAGCAGTTCTTC.